The next 32 T cell receptor beta chains were all read from a single sample in a study of T cells after yellow fever vaccination. MiXCR, run by TCRdb on the 5' RACE reads, gives a single entry per CDR3 protein. The sample holds hundreds of thousands of distinct CDR3 sequences, around an eighth seen once. This specimen consisted of PBMCs, obtained on the day of the yellow fever booster vaccination. These TCRs come from a man aged 25-40 years who received the YFV17D yellow fever vaccine.

This rearrangement joins TRBV3-1 to TRBJ2-6; tentatively, D is TRBD1 (6 bases). CDR1 is LGHDT and CDR2 is YNNKEL in the germline V gene (reference sequence). V was trimmed by 4 bases and J by 4 bases, leaving 14 bases between them. This CDR3 region has 16 residues. CDR3 coding DNA: TGTGCCAGCAGCCTGGGGACAACCCTAGGGGCCAACGTCCTGACTTTC. It yields the protein CASSLGTTLGANVLTF.

The CDR3 nucleotides are TGTGCCACCTACCCGGGTACCGGGGAGCTGTTTTTT. Its protein is CATYPGTGELFF. The chain joins TRBV6-6 to TRBJ2-2; D remains unclear. This CDR3 spans 12 amino acids. Trimming took off 10 bases at V and 5 bases at J, with 11 bases between the two ends. The germline V gene encodes CDR1 MNHNY and CDR2 SVGAGI (reference sequence).

This clonotype occurred a few times. This rearrangement joins TRBV12-3 or TRBV12-4 to TRBJ2-7, with a weak D call TRBD2 (5 bases). The CDR3 totals 14 residues. Trimming removed 8 bases from V and 2 bases from J, with 16 bases in between. The CDR3 reads CASGNSSWPYEQYF. CDR3 nucleotide sequence: TGTGCCAGCGGTAACTCTAGCTGGCCCTACGAGCAGTACTTC.

The chain recombines TRBV4-3 with TRBJ2-1; the match to TRBD2 covers 7 bases. J gave up 7 bases and V 1 base, and 4 bases lay outside the gene matches. This CDR3 is 14 amino acids long. Germline values: CDR1 LGHNA, CDR2 YSLEER. CDR3 DNA sequence: TGCGCCAGCAGCCAAGCAGCGGGAAGGAATGAGCAGTTCTTC. This sequence encodes CASSQAAGRNEQFF.

This clonotype was counted between two and nine times. The chain links TRBV20-1 to TRBJ2-2, with TRBD1 as a possible D gene (6 bases). Deletions cut 5 bases from V and 3 bases from J, with 13 bases between. Germline CDR1 and CDR2: DFQATT and SNEGSKA (reference sequence). The CDR3 runs to 14 residues. The CDR3: CSAPFQGYTGELFF. The CDR3 bases are TGCAGTGCTCCCTTCCAGGGGTACACCGGGGAGCTGTTTTTT.

This clonotype was recorded at least ten times. J is TRBJ2-1 and V is TRBV6-5; 11 bases are shared with TRBD1. V was clipped by 4 bases and J by 8 bases; unmatched bases: 13. This CDR3 comprises 17 residues. The germline gives CDR1 MNHEY, CDR2 SVGAGI. As DNA, the CDR3 is TGTGCCAGCAGTTCTTTACCTGGGACAGGGGGTAGGGATGAGCAGTTCTTC. Its translation is CASSSLPGTGGRDEQFF.

This clonotype was observed a few times. V gene TRBV19 combines with J gene TRBJ2-1; D is unclear. CDR3 size: 16 residues. Looked up from germline, CDR1 is LNHDA and CDR2 is SQIVND (reference sequence). The V end was cut by 6 bases, the J end by 0 bases, with 15 bases between. The CDR3 nucleotides read TGTGCCAGTAGAAGTAGTCTTCATAGCTCCTACAATGAGCAGTTCTTC. Protein product: CASRSSLHSSYNEQFF.

This clonotype has a handful of counts. The chain uses TRBV20-1 and TRBJ2-1, with 8 bases fitting TRBD2. This CDR3 contains 16 residues. The germline CDR1 and CDR2 sequences are DFQATT and SNEGSKA (reference sequence). V lost 3 bases and J lost 1; bases outside the gene matches: 8. The CDR3 DNA reads TGCAGTGCTAGGGTACAGCGGGAGTTGTCCTACAATGAGCAGTTCTTC. Translation gives CSARVQRELSYNEQFF.

In its sample, this clonotype was seen a few times. V and J are TRBV5-4 and TRBJ2-3; perhaps TRBD2 as D (6 bases). V lost 6 bases to trimming and J lost 0 bases, with 20 bases between them. The CDR3 spans 17 residues. CDR1 is SGHNT, CDR2 YYREEE, per germline (reference sequence). CDR3 sequence reads: CASTAGRLEHSTDTQYF. The CDR3 DNA follows: TGTGCCAGCACCGCGGGAAGACTGGAGCATAGCACAGATACGCAGTATTTT.

This chain connects TRBV20-1 to TRBJ2-1; 9 positions agree with TRBD2. The germline gives CDR1 DFQATT, CDR2 SNEGSKA (reference sequence). This CDR3 region has 15 residues. V lost 0 bases to trimming and J lost 2 bases; unmatched junction nucleotides: 2. The CDR3 nucleotides are TGCAGTGCTAGAGATCGCGGGAGGGCCTACAATGAGCAGTTCTTC. It is translated as CSARDRGRAYNEQFF.

In its sample, this clonotype was seen a few times. The chain employs TRBV12-3 or TRBV12-4 and TRBJ2-3; D unresolved. The V end lost 3 bases, the J end lost 2 bases, and 9 bases lay between the germline ends. CDR3 size: 14 residues. This CDR3 reads CASSFVSDTDTQYF. The CDR3 DNA follows: TGTGCCAGCAGTTTTGTGTCTGACACAGATACGCAGTATTTT.

The chain has TRBV23-1 and TRBJ2-5, with D tentatively TRBD1 or TRBD2 (5 bases each). TRBV23-1 is marked as an open reading frame, function uncertain. Trimming took off 2 bases at V and 5 bases at J, with 18 bases between the two ends. This CDR3 is 16 amino acids long. CDR3 sequence reads: CASSQMTYKGDETQYF. The CDR3 nucleotides read TGCGCCAGCAGTCAAATGACTTATAAAGGGGACGAGACCCAGTACTTC.

This clonotype was counted only a few times. The genes are TRBV7-2 and TRBJ1-1; TRBD1 might be the D (5 bases). The CDR3 runs to 13 residues. With 5 bases removed from V and 3 bases from J, the gap between germline ends came to 10 bases. Germline CDR1 SGHTA, CDR2 FQGNSA. The CDR3 loop is CASSVLGDTEAFF. The CDR3 coding sequence is TGTGCCAGCAGCGTTCTGGGGGACACTGAAGCTTTCTTT.

This clonotype was counted between two and nine times. The chain joins TRBV29-1 to TRBJ2-5, with a possible D match to TRBD2 (5 bases). This CDR3 is built from 14 residues. Germline assignment: CDR1 SQVTM and CDR2 ANQGSEA. V gave up 0 bases and J gave up 5 bases, with 13 bases separating them. CDR3 in amino acids: CSVEDQRRGETQYF. The CDR3 DNA follows: TGCAGCGTTGAAGATCAGCGCCGAGGGGAGACCCAGTACTTC.

This clonotype was observed a handful of times. The chain recombines TRBV7-2 with TRBJ2-1; 7 bases are a match to TRBD2. The CDR3 has 15 residues. The junction had 5 bases not matched to a gene; V was cut back by 0 bases and J by 6 bases. The germline gives CDR1 SGHTA, CDR2 FQGNSA. CDR3 region: CASSLAGTTLNEQFF. As DNA, the CDR3 is TGTGCCAGCAGCTTAGCCGGGACTACCCTCAATGAGCAGTTCTTC. The full variable domain, rest sourced from reference TRBV7-2 and TRBJ2-1, is GAGVSQSPSNKVTEKGKDVELRCDPISGHTALYWYRQSLGQGLEFLIYFQGNSAPDKSGLPSDRFSAERTGGSVSTLTIQRTQQEDSAVYLCASSLAGTTLNEQFFGPGTRLTVL.

The chain recombines TRBV29-1 with TRBJ1-5, with TRBD1 matching 10 bases. This CDR3 contains 14 residues. The V segment lost 0 bases and the J segment 7 bases; nucleotides outside the gene matches: 3. Germline CDR1 SQVTM, CDR2 ANQGSEA. As DNA, the CDR3 is TGCAGCGTTGAAGATCGGGACAGGGGACAGCCCCAGCATTTT. This gives the protein CSVEDRDRGQPQHF.

The V gene is TRBV24-1, the J gene TRBJ2-2; 11 bases are shared with TRBD2. The CDR3 runs to 21 residues. CDR1 and CDR2 (germline): KGHDR, SFDVKD. The V and J ends lost 4 bases and 2 bases, in that order; junction bases with no gene match: 17. The CDR3 region is CATSDPPYRTSGSGNTGELFF. The DNA for the CDR3 is TGTGCCACCAGTGACCCGCCCTACCGGACTAGCGGGTCAGGTAACACCGGGGAGCTGTTTTTT.

The V call is TRBV7-2, the J call TRBJ2-7; D gene uncertain. The CDR3 runs 15 residues. Looked up from germline, CDR1 is SGHTA and CDR2 is FQGNSA. Trimming removed 3 bases at V and 3 bases at J, with 15 bases between. CDR3 region: CASSFIQLTSYEQYF. CDR3 in DNA: TGTGCCAGCAGCTTTATCCAGTTAACGAGCTACGAGCAGTACTTC.

The V gene is TRBV20-1, the J gene TRBJ2-7, with D uncertain. V was clipped by 5 bases and J by 9 bases, with 20 bases between them. The CDR3 loop spans 13 amino acids. Germline CDR1 is DFQATT and CDR2 is SNEGSKA (reference sequence). The DNA for the CDR3 is TGCAGTGCTGGGCCCCAGGTTTCTGTCGGGCAGTACTTC. The encoded protein is CSAGPQVSVGQYF.

A few counts support this clonotype. The chain is built from TRBV29-1 and TRBJ1-3; unclear D gene. This CDR3 region has 13 residues. V lost 3 bases to trimming and J lost 0 bases, with 6 bases between them. CDR1 SQVTM and CDR2 ANQGSEA come from the germline V gene. CDR3 residues: CSVETFSGNTIYF. In nucleotides, the CDR3 is TGCAGCGTTGAGACCTTCTCTGGAAACACCATATATTTT. Supplemented by reference TRBV29-1 and TRBJ1-3, the full variable domain reads SAVISQKPSRDICQRGTSLTIQCQVDSQVTMMFWYRQQPGQSLTLIATANQGSEATYESGFVIDKFPISRPNLTFSTLTVSNMSPEDSSIYLCSVETFSGNTIYFGEGSWLTVV.

This clonotype was detected a few times. This chain connects TRBV7-3 to TRBJ2-3; TRBD2 agrees at 11 bases. Germline values: CDR1 SGHTA, CDR2 FQGTGA. The J segment lost 5 bases and the V segment lost 2 bases, leaving 6 bases of the junction unmatched. The CDR3 loop spans 16 amino acids. The CDR3 reads CASSLSSGRSVDTQYF. CDR3 DNA: TGTGCCAGCAGCTTATCTAGCGGGAGGAGCGTAGATACGCAGTATTTT.

This clonotype was found a few times. V and J are TRBV20-1 and TRBJ2-7; 7 bases are shared with TRBD1. CDR1 is DFQATT, CDR2 SNEGSKA, per germline (reference sequence). V gave up 6 bases and J gave up 4 bases; unmatched junction bases: 15. The length of the CDR3 is 15 residues. CDR3 residues: CSARTRQGGQYEQYF. CDR3 coding DNA: TGCAGTGCCAGGACCAGGCAAGGGGGCCAATACGAGCAGTACTTC.

V usage is TRBV20-1 and J usage is TRBJ2-1, with 10 bases lining up with TRBD2. Germline CDR1 DFQATT, CDR2 SNEGSKA (reference sequence). V lost 2 bases to trimming and J lost 4 bases; unmatched junction nucleotides: 5. This CDR3 region has 15 residues. CDR3 sequence: CSARSSGRGYNEQFF. The CDR3 nucleotides are TGCAGTGCTAGATCCAGCGGGAGGGGTTACAATGAGCAGTTCTTC.

About this clonotype itself: At one end the junction does not follow the germline gene, possibly because of a read error. J is TRBJ1-4 and V is TRBV25-1; 9 bases line up with TRBD1. CDR1 and CDR2 (germline): MGHDK, SYGVNS. There are 11 residues in the CDR3. As DNA, the CDR3 is TGTGCCAGCAGTTCCGGGACAGGGATAAGCTTT. This translates into CASSSGTGISF.

This chain links TRBV20-1 with TRBJ2-7, with 10 nucleotides matching TRBD2. V gave up 5 bases and J gave up 4 bases; unmatched junction bases: 5. The CDR3 contains 13 residues. Looked up from germline, CDR1 is DFQATT and CDR2 is SNEGSKA (reference sequence). CDR3 in DNA: TGCAGTGCTCTAGGTAGCGGGGGGTACGAGCAGTACTTC. Translating it yields CSALGSGGYEQYF.

This clonotype was seen only a few times. This sequence joins TRBV7-8 and TRBJ2-7; D not certain. The CDR3 has 12 residues. CDR1 SGHVS and CDR2 FQNEAQ come from the germline V gene. Between the trimmed V and J ends, which lost 1 base and 6 bases, there was a span of 7 bases. The CDR3 sequence is CASSLDWSEQYF. CDR3 nucleotides: TGTGCCAGCAGCTTAGACTGGTCCGAGCAGTACTTC.

The chain carries TRBV29-1 and TRBJ2-1, with 8 bases matching TRBD1. There are 15 residues in the CDR3. V gave up 4 bases and J gave up 8 bases; unmatched junction bases: 13. CDR1 and CDR2 from the germline V gene are SQVTM and ANQGSEA. The CDR3 is CSVGGLGQGRDEQFF. The CDR3 region has the DNA TGCAGCGTTGGGGGGCTTGGACAGGGACGGGATGAGCAGTTCTTC.

There are a few counts of this clonotype. This chain links TRBV28 with TRBJ2-7; 10 bases fit TRBD2. Germline CDR1 MDHEN, CDR2 SYDVKM. The CDR3 totals 12 residues. The trim removed 7 bases at V and 7 bases at J, leaving 4 bases unmatched. The CDR3 DNA reads TGTGCCAGCACGGGTAGCGGGAGGGAGCAGTACTTC. Protein sequence: CASTGSGREQYF.

In its sample, this clonotype was seen a few times. The chain couples TRBV11-2 to TRBJ2-3; the D is unclear. V dropped 0 bases and J dropped 6 bases, with 7 bases sitting between them. Germline assignment: CDR1 SGHAT and CDR2 FQNNGV. This CDR3 spans 13 amino acids. The CDR3 nucleotides are TGTGCCAGCAGCTTAGATCTTGGCGATACGCAGTATTTT. Encoded protein: CASSLDLGDTQYF.

This clonotype turned up a few times. The chain uses TRBV29-1 and TRBJ1-5; TRBD1 matches 10 bases. This CDR3 has 15 amino acids. The J segment lost 4 bases and the V segment lost 1 base, leaving 4 bases of the junction unmatched. CDR1 and CDR2 from the germline V gene are SQVTM and ANQGSEA. CDR3 residues: CSVEVLGQGNQPQHF. In DNA form, the CDR3 reads TGCAGCGTTGAAGTATTGGGACAGGGGAATCAGCCCCAGCATTTT.

This chain links TRBV5-6 with TRBJ2-5; D remains ambiguous. The CDR3 totals 14 residues. Germline V gene data show CDR1 as SGHDT and CDR2 as YYEEEE. The V end lost 3 bases, the J end lost 1 base, and 10 bases lay between the germline ends. This CDR3 is CASSSPTGQETQYF. DNA of the CDR3: TGTGCCAGCAGCTCGCCCACTGGCCAAGAGACCCAGTACTTC.

This clonotype was counted a few times. V usage is TRBV27 and J usage is TRBJ1-5, with D possibly TRBD1 on 5 matching bases. V shed 2 bases and J shed 4 bases, with 12 bases lying between them. CDR1 is MNHEY, CDR2 SMNVEV, per germline (reference sequence). The CDR3 is 15 amino acids. This chain's CDR3 is CASSLGQGVNQPQHF. CDR3 in DNA: TGTGCCAGCAGTTTAGGGCAGGGCGTAAATCAGCCCCAGCATTTT.